The 24 T cell receptor beta chains reported below all come from one sample, sequenced in a study of control samples from healthy donors and cancer patients. Assay: immunoSEQ multiplex PCR; the TCRdb copy retains only in-frame clones and omits some. The sample shows 150,000 to 200,000 clones, about 91% of them seen only once. The specimen sequenced was blood. The receptors were gathered from a woman aged 40 to 55 in good health.

With regard to this clone: The junction and the germline gene differ at one end; a read error may be behind it. The chain uses TRBV3-1 (or the pseudogene TRBV3-2) and TRBJ1-4; D possibly corresponds to TRBD1 (6 bases). In germline, CDR1 is LGHDT, CDR2 YNNKEL (reference sequence). This CDR3 is 15 amino acids long. The CDR3 spells CASGQLDRRGEKLFF. DNA of the CDR3: TGTGCCAGCGGCCAACTGGACAGACGGGGAGAAAAACTGTTTTTT.

For the CDR3, the DNA is TGTGCCAGCCAACCGGGACAAATTTTTTATGGCTACACCTTC. As protein: CASQPGQIFYGYTF. The V gene is TRBV28, the J gene TRBJ1-2; a possible D gene is TRBD1 (6 bases). V lost 8 bases and J 5 bases, leaving 18 bases between the germline ends. This CDR3 comprises 14 residues. Per germline, CDR1 MDHEN and CDR2 SYDVKM.

The chain uses TRBV6-4 and TRBJ1-2, with D possibly matching TRBD1 (6 bases). The CDR3 covers 15 residues. Germline V CDR1 and CDR2: MRHNA, SNTAGT. Trimming took off 2 bases at V and 4 bases at J, with 14 bases between the two ends. This CDR3 is CASSDGETGSYGYTF. CDR3 nucleotide sequence: TGTGCCAGCAGTGACGGAGAGACAGGCAGCTATGGCTACACCTTC.

The chain employs TRBV6-1 and TRBJ2-2; D unclear. Per the germline V gene, CDR1 is MNHNS and CDR2 is SASEGT. The CDR3 is 16 amino acids. Trimming took off 1 base at V and 2 bases at J, with 11 bases between the two ends. CDR3 protein: CASSEVGVVNTGELFF. CDR3 DNA sequence: TGTGCCAGCAGTGAAGTAGGAGTAGTTAACACCGGGGAGCTGTTTTTT.

Comment on this clone: This specimen includes other DNA sequences encoding the same CDR3. The chain combines TRBV20-1 with TRBJ1-2; TRBD1 aligns across 7 bases. Germline assignment: CDR1 DFQATT and CDR2 SNEGSKA (reference sequence). The CDR3 length is 13 residues. V lost 3 bases, J lost 2 bases, and 3 bases stayed unmatched. CDR3: CSASPGGNYGYTF. DNA for the CDR3: TGCAGTGCTAGTCCAGGGGGGAACTATGGCTACACCTTC.

The table lists this clone with a count of one. The V and J genes are TRBV7-3 and TRBJ2-1, with 7 positions matching TRBD2. The germline V gene has CDR1 SGHTA and CDR2 FQGTGA. The CDR3 contains 14 residues. Unmatched junction bases numbered 1, after V lost 3 bases and J lost 2 bases. The CDR3 DNA reads as TGTGCCAGCAGCTTGAGCGGGGCCTACAATGAGCAGTTCTTC. The encoded protein is CASSLSGAYNEQFF. The complete variable domain, with remaining parts taken from reference TRBV7-3 and TRBJ2-1, reads GAGVSQTPSNKVTEKGKYVELRCDPISGHTALYWYRQSLGQGPEFLIYFQGTGAADDSGLPNDRFFAVRPEGSVSTLKIQRTERGDSAVYLCASSLSGAYNEQFFGPGTRLTVL.

The rearrangement joins TRBV7-9 to TRBJ2-3, with TRBD2 matching over 13 bases. The ends lost 6 bases at V and 4 bases at J; junction bases unmatched: 7. CDR1 is SEHNR, CDR2 FQNEAQ, per germline (reference sequence). This CDR3 is 16 amino acids long. In nucleotides, the CDR3 is TGTGCCAGCAGAAAAGGGACTAGCGGGGACCCAGATACGCAGTATTTT. Its protein is CASRKGTSGDPDTQYF.

V is TRBV2 and J is TRBJ2-7; D unclear. This CDR3 region has 12 residues. Deletions cut 6 bases from V and 3 bases from J, with 9 bases between. CDR1 and CDR2 (germline): SNHLY, FYNNEI. CDR3 loop: CASRNSYYEQYF. In DNA form, the CDR3 reads TGTGCCAGCAGAAACAGTTACTACGAGCAGTACTTC. Full variable domain (rest looked up from reference TRBV2 and TRBJ2-7): EPEVTQTPSHQVTQMGQEVILRCVPISNHLYFYWYRQILGQKVEFLVSFYNNEISEKSEIFDDQFSVERPDGSNFTLKIRSTKLEDSAMYFCASRNSYYEQYFGPGTRLTVT.

This clone came up once. The rearrangement uses TRBV9 and TRBJ1-1; D gene uncertain. Trimming stripped 4 bases from V and 3 bases from J, with 16 bases between. Germline CDR1 and CDR2: SGDLS and YYNGEE. The CDR3 consists of 15 residues. The CDR3, as DNA: TGTGCCAGCAGCCCGCGACATACATTGGACACTGAAGCTTTCTTT. Amino acid sequence: CASSPRHTLDTEAFF. Filled out from reference TRBV9 and TRBJ1-1, the complete variable domain reads DSGVTQTPKHLITATGQRVTLRCSPRSGDLSVYWYQQSLDQGLQFLIQYYNGEERAKGNILERFSAQQFPDLHSELNLSSLELGDSALYFCASSPRHTLDTEAFFGQGTRLTVV.

The count of this clone is one. The chain carries TRBV7-9 and TRBJ2-7; no clear D gene. Per the germline V gene, CDR1 is SEHNR and CDR2 is FQNEAQ (reference sequence). The CDR3 consists of 14 residues. With 2 bases removed from V and 0 bases from J, the gap between germline ends came to 8 bases. CDR3: CASSLYPVSYEQYF. Here the CDR3 DNA reads TGTGCCAGCAGCTTATACCCAGTCTCCTACGAGCAGTACTTC.

This clone appeared a single time. The chain recombines TRBV6-2 or TRBV6-3 with TRBJ1-5, with D possibly being TRBD1 (5 bases). This CDR3 has 16 residues. With 0 bases removed from V and 2 bases from J, the gap between germline ends came to 11 bases. The germline CDR1 and CDR2 sequences are MNHEY and SVGEGT. The CDR3 region has the DNA TGTGCCAGCAGTTACTCGGGGGGAGGAGGCAATCAGCCCCAGCATTTT. Residues: CASSYSGGGGNQPQHF.

The J gene is TRBJ1-2, the V gene TRBV7-9, with D unclear. The CDR3 totals 11 residues. V was pared by 1 base and J by 7 bases, with 4 bases between. Germline V gene lookup returns CDR1 SEHNR and CDR2 FQNEAQ (reference sequence). This chain's CDR3 is CASSLGGGYTF. The CDR3, as DNA: TGTGCCAGCAGCTTAGGGGGTGGCTACACCTTC. Combining the CDR3 with reference TRBV7-9 and TRBJ1-2 gives the whole variable domain DTGVSQNPRHKITKRGQNVTFRCDPISEHNRLYWYRQTLGQGPEFLTYFQNEAQLEKSRLLSDRFSAERPKGSFSTLEIQRTEQGDSAMYLCASSLGGGYTFGSGTRLTVV.

The V call is TRBV5-1, the J call TRBJ2-3; 7 bases are a match to TRBD2. This CDR3 region has 17 residues. Germline-derived CDR1 and CDR2 are SGHRS and YFSETQ. V lost 3 bases, J lost 0 bases, and 10 bases stayed unmatched. Here the CDR3 reads CASSSRPSGSSTDTQYF. The CDR3 bases are TGCGCCAGCAGCTCAAGACCTAGCGGCTCTAGCACAGATACGCAGTATTTT.

This chain links TRBV7-2 with TRBJ2-3; perhaps TRBD2 as D (6 bases). CDR1 is SGHTA, CDR2 FQGNSA, per germline. This CDR3 contains 15 residues. Trimming cost V 5 bases and J 0 bases, with 12 bases left between them. The chain's CDR3 is CASSLGGASTDTQYF. The CDR3 region has the DNA TGTGCCAGCAGCCTAGGAGGGGCTAGCACAGATACGCAGTATTTT.

The genes are TRBV7-2 and TRBJ1-6, with D unclear. The CDR3 spans 14 residues. Germline values: CDR1 SGHTA, CDR2 FQGNSA. V lost 3 bases to trimming and J lost 12 bases, with 15 bases between them. CDR3 sequence reads: CASSFDNRSGPLHF. The CDR3 region has the DNA TGTGCCAGCAGCTTTGATAACAGATCGGGACCCCTCCACTTT.

This clone has only one observation. One junction end does not reproduce the germline sequence, and a read error may be involved. J is TRBJ2-1 and V is TRBV18, with D maybe TRBD2 (5 bases). Per germline, CDR1 KGHSH and CDR2 LQKENI. This CDR3 contains 12 residues. CDR3 DNA sequence: TGTGCCAGCTCTGCCGGGGAGTTGAACTCACTCTTC. Translated, it gives CASSAGELNSLF.

The chain combines TRBV5-5 with TRBJ2-2, with a possible D match to TRBD2 (6 bases). The CDR3 is 17 residues long. V was clipped by 2 bases and J by 1 base, with 15 bases between them. The V gene's germline CDR1 is SGHKS and CDR2 YYEKEE (reference sequence). The CDR3 here is CASSLRVQAGNTGELFF. CDR3 DNA: TGTGCCAGCAGCTTACGGGTGCAAGCGGGGAACACCGGGGAGCTGTTTTTT.

This clone appeared once. The chain uses TRBV5-6 and TRBJ1-2; no firm D call. The germline gives CDR1 SGHDT, CDR2 YYEEEE. Trimming shortened V by 0 bases and J by 4 bases, and 13 bases separated the two germline ends. This CDR3 comprises 15 residues. CDR3 amino acids: CASSLEQHNSYGYTF. The CDR3 coding sequence is TGTGCCAGCAGCTTGGAACAGCATAACTCCTATGGCTACACCTTC.

CDR3 in DNA: TGTGCCAGCAGCGTTCGGCTAGCGGGATACGAGCGGGGAAGTACTGAAGAGACCCAGTACTTC. It is translated as CASSVRLAGYERGSTEETQYF. The chain is built from TRBV9 and TRBJ2-5; 9 bases are shared with TRBD2. CDR3 length: 21 residues. The V gene end was trimmed by 2 bases and the J gene end by 3 bases; junction bases not matched to a gene: 23. Germline loops: CDR1 SGDLS, CDR2 YYNGEE.

The V call is TRBV19, the J call TRBJ1-4; D remains unclear. Germline CDR1 LNHDA, CDR2 SQIVND (reference sequence). The CDR3 has 15 residues. V lost 4 bases, J lost 5 bases, and 14 bases lay in between. The CDR3 sequence: CASSRVTGSNEKLFF. The CDR3, as DNA: TGTGCCAGTAGTAGGGTGACGGGATCAAATGAAAAACTGTTTTTT.

This clone was picked up a small number of times. V usage is TRBV5-1 and J usage is TRBJ2-7; D is ambiguous. CDR1 and CDR2 (germline): SGHRS, YFSETQ. This CDR3 contains 12 residues. Trimming removed 6 bases at V and 3 bases at J, with 10 bases between. As DNA, the CDR3 is TGCGCCAGCAATGACTTAGACTACGAGCAGTACTTC. This encodes CASNDLDYEQYF.

The chain uses TRBV9 and TRBJ2-5, with TRBD2 identical over 15 bases. Germline CDR1 is SGDLS and CDR2 is YYNGEE. This CDR3 contains 15 residues. After removal of 4 bases from V and 5 bases from J, the junction contained 3 bases not matched to a gene. CDR3 nucleotides: TGTGCCAGCAGCCCTGGACTAGCGGGGGGGGAGACCCAGTACTTC. This gives the protein CASSPGLAGGETQYF.

The J gene is TRBJ2-5, the V gene TRBV6-6; D is ambiguous. The germline V gene encodes CDR1 MNHNY and CDR2 SVGAGI (reference sequence). Between the trimmed V and J ends, which lost 6 bases and 5 bases, there was a span of 7 bases. The CDR3 is made up of 11 amino acids. The CDR3: CASSLEETQYF. The CDR3 nucleotides are TGTGCCAGCAGCCTTGAGGAGACCCAGTACTTC.

The chain joins TRBV6-5 to TRBJ2-5; D is undetermined. Germline V gene sequence: CDR1 MNHEY, CDR2 SVGAGI. There are 12 residues in the CDR3. With 4 bases removed from V and 4 bases from J, the gap between germline ends came to 7 bases. CDR3 sequence reads: CASSSDGETQYF. The CDR3 bases are TGTGCCAGCAGTTCCGACGGAGAGACCCAGTACTTC.